A single sample gave rise to the 22 T cell receptor beta chains below, sequenced in a study of identical twins. TCRdb passed the 5' RACE reads through MiXCR, listing each CDR3 protein once. The sample consists of nearly 900,000 distinct CDR3 sequences, about 12% of them appearing once. These data are also associated with another study on yellow fever vaccine responses in identical twins.

The sequencing sample was made of PBMCs. Receptor source: a woman aged 18-29 years in good health.

This chain links TRBV7-2 with TRBJ2-7; 11 positions match TRBD2. The CDR3 runs 18 residues. Trimming took 1 base from V and 0 from J; bases not matched to a gene: 8. Germline loops: CDR1 SGHTA, CDR2 FQGNSA. The CDR3 nucleotides are TGTGCCAGCAGCTTAGGCTCTAGCGGGAGGAGCATCTCCTACGAGCAGTACTTC. This gives the protein CASSLGSSGRSISYEQYF.

V and J are TRBV5-1 and TRBJ2-1, with a tentative D call TRBD1 (6 bases). Trimming stripped 8 bases from V and 10 bases from J, with 16 bases between. Germline CDR1 and CDR2: SGHRS and YFSETQ. This CDR3 has 12 amino acids. The CDR3 DNA reads TGCGCCAGTTCTCCGGGACACCCAGAGCAGTTCTTC. Its protein is CASSPGHPEQFF.

This clonotype occurred a few times. The J gene is TRBJ2-1, the V gene TRBV6-1; tentative D call: TRBD1 (5 bases). CDR1 MNHNS and CDR2 SASEGT come from the germline V gene. The CDR3 totals 14 residues. Trimming pared 7 bases from V and 6 bases from J, leaving 16 bases between. As DNA, the CDR3 is TGTGCCAGCATCCGGAACAGGATGGTCAATGAGCAGTTCTTC. Translated: CASIRNRMVNEQFF.

The genes are TRBV6-1 and TRBJ2-7, with D possibly TRBD1 on 5 matching bases. This CDR3 has 14 amino acids. From germline, CDR1 is MNHNS and CDR2 SASEGT. The V end lost 1 base, the J end lost 2 bases, and 9 bases lay between the germline ends. CDR3 protein: CASSEEGVAYEQYV. DNA for the CDR3: TGTGCCAGCAGTGAAGAAGGGGTTGCCTACGAGCAGTACGTC.

This clonotype was counted ten times or more. The V gene is TRBV5-6, the J gene TRBJ1-2, with TRBD1 identical over 7 bases. The V and J ends lost 4 bases and 4 bases, in that order; junction bases with no gene match: 7. The germline gives CDR1 SGHDT, CDR2 YYEEEE. The CDR3 covers 14 residues. The CDR3 DNA follows: TGTGCCAGCAGCCCCACGACAGGGACCTATGGCTACACCTTC. It is translated as CASSPTTGTYGYTF.

This clonotype has only a few counts. This sequence joins TRBV20-1 and TRBJ2-7; 9 bases are shared with TRBD2. The CDR3 is 15 residues long. V lost 0 bases, J lost 4 bases, and 7 bases stayed unmatched. Germline V gives CDR1 DFQATT, CDR2 SNEGSKA (reference sequence). The CDR3 nucleotides read TGCAGTGCTAGAGAGGGTAGCGGGAGTTCTTACGAGCAGTACTTC. Encoded protein: CSAREGSGSSYEQYF.

Only a few counts were recorded for this clonotype. The chain joins TRBV7-8 to TRBJ2-2; 11 positions match TRBD1. This CDR3 spans 16 amino acids. J lost 6 bases, V lost 1 base, and 4 bases had no gene match. Per germline, CDR1 SGHVS and CDR2 FQNEAQ. The CDR3 DNA reads TGTGCCAGCAGCTTAGGGGGGACAGGGGGTCCCGGGGAGCTGTTTTTT. Translation: CASSLGGTGGPGELFF.

A remark on this clonotype: At one end, the junction sequence differs from germline, possibly due to a read error. The V and J genes are TRBV2 and TRBJ2-3, with D possibly being TRBD2 (5 bases). Germline CDR1 is SNHLY and CDR2 is FYNNEI. The CDR3 has 15 residues. The CDR3 nucleotides read TGTGCCAGAAGTGAGGGCAGACTTAGCACAGATACGCAGTATTTT. Translating it yields CARSEGRLSTDTQYF.

This clonotype was counted only a few times. J is TRBJ2-6 and V is TRBV20-1, with D perhaps being TRBD1 or TRBD2 (5 bases each). Germline V CDR1 and CDR2: DFQATT, SNEGSKA (reference sequence). CDR3 size: 15 residues. V lost 6 bases, J lost 0 bases, and 12 bases lay in between. As DNA, the CDR3 is TGCAGTGCCCCCGGGACGGTCTCTGGGGCCAACGTCCTGACTTTC. As protein: CSAPGTVSGANVLTF.

The chain uses TRBV29-1 and TRBJ1-1; D ambiguous. The CDR3 sequence is 13 residues long. Germline lookup yields CDR1 SQVTM and CDR2 ANQGSEA. The ends were cut back, 0 bases at V and 2 bases at J, with 7 bases in the middle. The CDR3 reads CSVEDHINTEAFF. In nucleotides, the CDR3 is TGCAGCGTTGAAGATCATATAAACACTGAAGCTTTCTTT.

This clonotype was observed a handful of times. This CDR3 is CATSDPTSGGTDTQYF. Here the CDR3 DNA reads TGTGCCACCAGTGATCCGACTAGCGGGGGCACAGATACGCAGTATTTT. V usage is TRBV24-1 and J usage is TRBJ2-3, with TRBD2 identical over 11 bases. Looked up from germline, CDR1 is KGHDR and CDR2 is SFDVKD. The CDR3 consists of 16 residues. V lost 3 bases, J lost 1 base, and 2 bases stayed unmatched.

The chain joins TRBV12-3 or TRBV12-4 to TRBJ2-5; possibly TRBD1 or TRBD2 for D (6 bases each). The V end lost 2 bases, the J end lost 2 bases, and 12 bases lay between the germline ends. The CDR3 consists of 15 residues. For the CDR3, the DNA is TGTGCCAGCAGTTTAAGGGGGGCTAGACAAGAGACCCAGTACTTC. Translated, it gives CASSLRGARQETQYF.

About this clonotype itself: Relative to the germline gene, one junction end is altered; a read error may explain this. The V call is TRBV5-6, the J call TRBJ2-5, with 10 positions matching TRBD2. Germline CDR1 is SGHDT and CDR2 is YYEEEE. This CDR3 comprises 11 residues. CDR3 loop: CASSLGLARAF. CDR3 nucleotides: TGTGCCAGCAGCCTGGGACTAGCGAGAGCCTTC. The full variable domain, in which reference TRBV5-6 and TRBJ2-5 provide the parts outside the CDR3, is DAGVTQSPTHLIKTRGQQVTLRCSPKSGHDTVSWYQQALGQGPQFIFQYYEEEERQRGNFPDRFSGHQFPNYSSELNVNALLLGDSALYLCASSLGLARAFGPGTRLLVL.

This clonotype was counted many times. The chain is built from TRBV6-6 and TRBJ1-6; tentatively, D is TRBD1 (6 bases). This CDR3 comprises 13 residues. Germline V lookup: CDR1 MNHNY, CDR2 SVGAGI (reference sequence). V was pared by 7 bases and J by 10 bases, with 14 bases between. CDR3 sequence reads: CASMREGVSPLHF. The CDR3 DNA reads TGTGCCAGCATGAGGGAGGGGGTCTCACCCCTCCACTTT.

The rearrangement uses TRBV20-1 and TRBJ1-1; D is unclear. V lost 0 bases, J lost 1 base, and 9 bases lay in between. The CDR3 runs to 14 residues. CDR1 and CDR2 (germline): DFQATT, SNEGSKA (reference sequence). CDR3 protein: CSARDPSRNTEAFF. The CDR3 DNA is TGCAGTGCTAGAGATCCTTCCCGGAACACTGAAGCTTTCTTT.

The chain combines TRBV5-1 with TRBJ2-2; D uncertain. Germline CDR1 is SGHRS and CDR2 is YFSETQ. Trimming took off 4 bases at V and 4 bases at J, with 14 bases between the two ends. The CDR3 consists of 15 residues. The CDR3 sequence is CASSLRGPSTGELFF. The CDR3 nucleotides are TGCGCCAGCAGCCTACGAGGCCCGAGCACCGGGGAGCTGTTTTTT.

The chain joins TRBV7-2 to TRBJ2-1, with TRBD2 matching over 11 bases. J lost 7 bases, V lost 5 bases, and 10 bases had no gene match. The germline gives CDR1 SGHTA, CDR2 FQGNSA. The CDR3 contains 16 residues. CDR3 in DNA: TGTGCCAGCAGCCCGATCCCCCTAGCGGGAGGAAATGAGCAGTTCTTC. This codes for CASSPIPLAGGNEQFF.

In this sample, this clonotype turned up a few times. V usage is TRBV7-9 and J usage is TRBJ2-1; D is perhaps TRBD2 (6 bases). This CDR3 has 16 amino acids. Germline-derived CDR1 and CDR2 are SEHNR and FQNEAQ (reference sequence). V was shortened by 1 base and J by 6 bases, with 16 bases between the two germline ends. The CDR3 here is CASSLVRGLVGNEQFF. DNA of the CDR3: TGTGCCAGCAGCTTAGTTCGGGGGTTAGTTGGCAATGAGCAGTTCTTC. The full variable domain, its missing parts supplied by reference TRBV7-9 and TRBJ2-1, is DTGVSQNPRHKITKRGQNVTFRCDPISEHNRLYWYRQTLGQGPEFLTYFQNEAQLEKSRLLSDRFSAERPKGSFSTLEIQRTEQGDSAMYLCASSLVRGLVGNEQFFGPGTRLTVL.

This sequence joins TRBV5-1 and TRBJ2-1; D gene uncertain. The CDR3 runs to 11 residues. V was trimmed by 5 bases and J by 8 bases, leaving 8 bases between them. From germline, CDR1 is SGHRS and CDR2 YFSETQ. The CDR3 DNA reads as TGCGCCAGCAGGTTTATGGATGAGCAGTTCTTC. Translated, it gives CASRFMDEQFF.

This clonotype was seen at least ten times. The chain couples TRBV12-3 or TRBV12-4 to TRBJ2-3, with 14 bases matching TRBD2. CDR3 length: 17 amino acids. V gave up 5 bases and J gave up 8 bases; unmatched junction bases: 12. The CDR3 region is CASSQGTSGSLMGTQYF. The CDR3 DNA sequence: TGTGCCAGCAGTCAGGGGACTAGCGGGAGCCTAATGGGTACGCAGTATTTT.

This clonotype was counted only a few times. The J gene is TRBJ2-3, the V gene TRBV28, with D perhaps TRBD2 (5 bases). V shed 4 bases and J shed 5 bases, with 13 bases lying between them. CDR3 size: 14 residues. Germline V gene data show CDR1 as MDHEN and CDR2 as SYDVKM. The CDR3 reads CASSYGSVIDTQYF. CDR3 DNA: TGTGCCAGCAGTTATGGTAGCGTGATAGATACGCAGTATTTT.

Notes on this clonotype: The junction shows a germline mismatch at one end, possibly a read error. This chain uses TRBV4-2 with TRBJ1-6; unclear D gene. The germline gives CDR1 LGHNA, CDR2 YNFKEQ. CDR3 size: 16 residues. The CDR3 sequence is CARSQDSGSYNSPLHF. The CDR3 DNA is TGTGCCAGAAGCCAAGATAGCGGCTCTTATAATTCACCCCTCCACTTT.